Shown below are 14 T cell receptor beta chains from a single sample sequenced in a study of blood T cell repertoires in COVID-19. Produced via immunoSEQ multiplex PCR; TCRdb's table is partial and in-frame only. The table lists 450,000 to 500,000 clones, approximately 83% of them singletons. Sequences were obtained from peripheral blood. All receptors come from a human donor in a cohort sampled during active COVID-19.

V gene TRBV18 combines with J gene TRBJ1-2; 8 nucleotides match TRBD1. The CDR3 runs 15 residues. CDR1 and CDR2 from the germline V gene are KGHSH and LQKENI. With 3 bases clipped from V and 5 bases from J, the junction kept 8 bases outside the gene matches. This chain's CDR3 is CASSPTQGDGYGYTF. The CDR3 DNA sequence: TGTGCCAGCTCACCTACACAGGGGGATGGGTATGGCTACACCTTC.

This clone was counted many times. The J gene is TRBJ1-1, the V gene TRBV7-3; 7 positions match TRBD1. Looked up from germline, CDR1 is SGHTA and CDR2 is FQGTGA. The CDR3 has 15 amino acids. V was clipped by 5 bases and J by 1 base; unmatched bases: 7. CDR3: CASSPTGTENTEAFF. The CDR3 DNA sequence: TGTGCCAGCAGCCCAACAGGGACAGAGAACACTGAAGCTTTCTTT. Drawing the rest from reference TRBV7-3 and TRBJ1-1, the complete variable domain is GAGVSQTPSNKVTEKGKYVELRCDPISGHTALYWYRQSLGQGPEFLIYFQGTGAADDSGLPNDRFFAVRPEGSVSTLKIQRTERGDSAVYLCASSPTGTENTEAFFGQGTRLTVV.

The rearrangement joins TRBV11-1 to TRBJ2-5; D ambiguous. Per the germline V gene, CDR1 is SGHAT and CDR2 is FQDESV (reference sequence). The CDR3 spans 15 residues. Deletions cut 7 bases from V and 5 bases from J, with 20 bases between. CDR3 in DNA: TGTGCCAGCACTCCCTACGACCCCGTCGGGGAGACCCAGTACTTC. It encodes CASTPYDPVGETQYF.

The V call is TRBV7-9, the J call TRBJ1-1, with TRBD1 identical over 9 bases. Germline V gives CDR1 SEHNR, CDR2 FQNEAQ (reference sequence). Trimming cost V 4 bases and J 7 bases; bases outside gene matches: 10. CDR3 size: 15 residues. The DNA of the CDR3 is TGTGCCAGCAGCTCGCGACAGGGGGTGACAAGTGAAGCTTTCTTT. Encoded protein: CASSSRQGVTSEAFF.

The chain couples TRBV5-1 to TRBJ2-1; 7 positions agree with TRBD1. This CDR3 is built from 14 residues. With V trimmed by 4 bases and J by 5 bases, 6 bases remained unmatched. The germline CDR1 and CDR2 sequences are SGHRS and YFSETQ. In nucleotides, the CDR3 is TGCGCCAGCAGCGGCCGGGACAGAGACAATGAGCAGTTCTTC. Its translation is CASSGRDRDNEQFF. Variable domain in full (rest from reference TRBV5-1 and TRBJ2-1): KAGVTQTPRYLIKTRGQQVTLSCSPISGHRSVSWYQQTPGQGLQFLFEYFSETQRNKGNFPGRFSGRQFSNSRSEMNVSTLELGDSALYLCASSGRDRDNEQFFGPGTRLTVL.

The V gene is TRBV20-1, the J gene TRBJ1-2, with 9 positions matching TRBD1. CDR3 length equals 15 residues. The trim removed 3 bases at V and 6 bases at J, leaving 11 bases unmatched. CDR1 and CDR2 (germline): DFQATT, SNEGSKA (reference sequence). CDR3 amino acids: CSASEFTGGNDGYTF. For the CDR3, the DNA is TGCAGTGCTAGTGAATTTACAGGGGGCAACGATGGCTACACCTTC.

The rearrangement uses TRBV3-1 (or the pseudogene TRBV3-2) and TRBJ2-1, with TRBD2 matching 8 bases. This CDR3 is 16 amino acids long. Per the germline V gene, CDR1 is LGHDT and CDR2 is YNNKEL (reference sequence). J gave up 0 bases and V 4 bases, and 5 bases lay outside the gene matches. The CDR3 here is CASSLDSGTSYNEQFF. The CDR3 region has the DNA TGTGCCAGCAGCCTAGATAGCGGGACCTCCTACAATGAGCAGTTCTTC.

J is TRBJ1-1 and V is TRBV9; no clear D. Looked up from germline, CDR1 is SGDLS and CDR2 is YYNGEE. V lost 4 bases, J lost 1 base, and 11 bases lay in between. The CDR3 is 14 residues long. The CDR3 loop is CASSRTVQNTEAFF. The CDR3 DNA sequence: TGTGCCAGCAGCCGAACAGTACAGAACACTGAAGCTTTCTTT.

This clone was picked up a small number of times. CDR3: CASTRRGQPQHF. For the CDR3, the DNA is TGTGCCAGCACCCGGAGGGGCCAGCCCCAGCATTTT. This chain links TRBV21-1 with TRBJ1-5. TRBV21-1 is noted as a pseudogene. The CDR3 sequence is 12 residues long.

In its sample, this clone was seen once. This CDR3 reads CAWSLTNEQFF. In DNA, the CDR3 is TGTGCCTGGAGTCTTACAAATGAGCAGTTCTTC. The chain links TRBV30 to TRBJ2-1; D remains unclear. V was pared by 2 bases and J by 7 bases, with 6 bases between. CDR3 length: 11 residues. From germline, CDR1 is GTSNPN and CDR2 SVGIG (reference sequence).

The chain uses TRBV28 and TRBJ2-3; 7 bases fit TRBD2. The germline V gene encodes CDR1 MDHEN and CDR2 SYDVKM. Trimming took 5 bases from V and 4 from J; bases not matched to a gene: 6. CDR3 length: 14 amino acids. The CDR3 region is CASSRAGSPDTQYF. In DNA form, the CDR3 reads TGTGCCAGCAGTAGAGCGGGAAGCCCAGATACGCAGTATTTT.

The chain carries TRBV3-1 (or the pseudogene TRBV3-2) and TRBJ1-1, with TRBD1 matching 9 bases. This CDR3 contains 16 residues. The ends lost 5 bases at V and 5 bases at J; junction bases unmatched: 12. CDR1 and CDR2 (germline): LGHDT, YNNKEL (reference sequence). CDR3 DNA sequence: TGTGCCAGCAGCGCTCTCTTCCTGACAGGGGGAACTGAAGCTTTCTTT. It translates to CASSALFLTGGTEAFF.

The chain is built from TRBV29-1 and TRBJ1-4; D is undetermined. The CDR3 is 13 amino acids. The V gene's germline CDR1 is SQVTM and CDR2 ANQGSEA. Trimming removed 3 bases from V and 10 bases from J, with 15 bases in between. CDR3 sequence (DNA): TGCAGCGTTGATTCTGAGGTCCATGGAAAACTGTTTTTT. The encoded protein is CSVDSEVHGKLFF.

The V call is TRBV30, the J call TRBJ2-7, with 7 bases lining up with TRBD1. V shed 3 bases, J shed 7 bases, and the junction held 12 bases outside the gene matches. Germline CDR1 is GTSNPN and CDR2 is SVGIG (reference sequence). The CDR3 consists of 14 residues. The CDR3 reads CAWRGDSDLGEQYF. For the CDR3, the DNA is TGTGCCTGGAGGGGGGACAGCGACCTGGGGGAGCAGTACTTC.